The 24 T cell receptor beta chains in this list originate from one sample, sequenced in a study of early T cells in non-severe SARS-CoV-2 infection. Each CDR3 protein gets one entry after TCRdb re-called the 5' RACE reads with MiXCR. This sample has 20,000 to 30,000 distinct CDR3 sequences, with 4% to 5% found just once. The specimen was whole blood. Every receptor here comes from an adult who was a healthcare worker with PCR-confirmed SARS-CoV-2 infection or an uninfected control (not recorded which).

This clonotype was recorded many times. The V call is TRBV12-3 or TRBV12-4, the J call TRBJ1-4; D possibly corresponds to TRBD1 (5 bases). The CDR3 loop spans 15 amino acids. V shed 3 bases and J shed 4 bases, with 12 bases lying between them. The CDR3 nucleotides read TGTGCCAGCAGTTTCAGGATCAGGGATAATGAAAAACTGTTTTTT. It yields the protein CASSFRIRDNEKLFF.

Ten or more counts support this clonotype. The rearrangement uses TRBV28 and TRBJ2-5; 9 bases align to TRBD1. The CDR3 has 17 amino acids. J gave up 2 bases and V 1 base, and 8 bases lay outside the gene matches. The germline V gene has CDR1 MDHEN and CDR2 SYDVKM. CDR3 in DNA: TGTGCCAGCAGTTTATCCCGACAGGGGGGAGAACAAGAGACCCAGTACTTC. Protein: CASSLSRQGGEQETQYF. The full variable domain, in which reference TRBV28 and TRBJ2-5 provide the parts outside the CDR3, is DVKVTQSSRYLVKRTGEKVFLECVQDMDHENMFWYRQDPGLGLRLIYFSYDVKMKEKGDIPEGYSVSREKKERFSLILESASTNQTSMYLCASSLSRQGGEQETQYFGPGTRLLVL.

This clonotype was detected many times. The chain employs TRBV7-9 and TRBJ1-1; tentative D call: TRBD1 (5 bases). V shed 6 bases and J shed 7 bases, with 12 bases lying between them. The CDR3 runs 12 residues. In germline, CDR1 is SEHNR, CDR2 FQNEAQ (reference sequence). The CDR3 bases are TGTGCCAGCAGAATGGGGCCCGGTGAAGCTTTCTTT. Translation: CASRMGPGEAFF. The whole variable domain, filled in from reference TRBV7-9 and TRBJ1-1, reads DTGVSQNPRHKITKRGQNVTFRCDPISEHNRLYWYRQTLGQGPEFLTYFQNEAQLEKSRLLSDRFSAERPKGSFSTLEIQRTEQGDSAMYLCASRMGPGEAFFGQGTRLTVV.

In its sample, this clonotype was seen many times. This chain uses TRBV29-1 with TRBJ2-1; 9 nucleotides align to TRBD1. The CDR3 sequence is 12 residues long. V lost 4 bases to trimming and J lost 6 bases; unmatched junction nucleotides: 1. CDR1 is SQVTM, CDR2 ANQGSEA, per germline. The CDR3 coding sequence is TGCAGCGTTGGGGGACAGGGCAATGAGCAGTTCTTC. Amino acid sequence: CSVGGQGNEQFF.

CDR3 region: CAIGGDRGNTEAFF. CDR3 bases: TGTGCCATCGGGGGGGACAGAGGGAACACTGAAGCTTTCTTT. This chain connects TRBV10-3 to TRBJ1-1; 7 bases map to TRBD1. With 8 bases clipped from V and 1 base from J, the junction kept 7 bases outside the gene matches. The CDR3 covers 14 residues. Germline CDR1 reads ENHRY; CDR2 reads SYGVKD.

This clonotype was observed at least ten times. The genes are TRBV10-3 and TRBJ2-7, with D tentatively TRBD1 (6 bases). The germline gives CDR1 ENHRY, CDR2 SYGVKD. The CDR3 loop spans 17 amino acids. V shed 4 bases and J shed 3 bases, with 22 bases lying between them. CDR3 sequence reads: CAISGSGDGVTGYEQYF. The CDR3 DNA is TGTGCCATCAGTGGGTCAGGGGACGGGGTAACCGGCTACGAGCAGTACTTC.

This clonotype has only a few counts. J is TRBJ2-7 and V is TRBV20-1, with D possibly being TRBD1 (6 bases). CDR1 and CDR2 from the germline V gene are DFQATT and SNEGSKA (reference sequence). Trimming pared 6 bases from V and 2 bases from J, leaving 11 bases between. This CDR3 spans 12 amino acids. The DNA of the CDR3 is TGCAGTGCCGGCAGGGGTCCCTACGAGCAGTACTTC. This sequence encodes CSAGRGPYEQYF.

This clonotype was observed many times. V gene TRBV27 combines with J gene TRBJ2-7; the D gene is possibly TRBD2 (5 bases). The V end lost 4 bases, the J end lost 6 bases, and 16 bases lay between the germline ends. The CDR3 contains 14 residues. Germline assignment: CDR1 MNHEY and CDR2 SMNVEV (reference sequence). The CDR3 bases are TGTGCCAGCAGTTGGACGTTTGGAGGAGGCGAGCAGTACTTC. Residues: CASSWTFGGGEQYF.

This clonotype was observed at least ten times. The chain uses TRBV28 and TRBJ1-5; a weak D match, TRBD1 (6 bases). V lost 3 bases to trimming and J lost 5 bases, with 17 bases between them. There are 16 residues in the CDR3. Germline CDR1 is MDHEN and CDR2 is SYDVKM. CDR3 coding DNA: TGTGCCAGCAGTTTTAGTTCTTGGGGGGGCTATCAGCCCCAGCATTTT. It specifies CASSFSSWGGYQPQHF.

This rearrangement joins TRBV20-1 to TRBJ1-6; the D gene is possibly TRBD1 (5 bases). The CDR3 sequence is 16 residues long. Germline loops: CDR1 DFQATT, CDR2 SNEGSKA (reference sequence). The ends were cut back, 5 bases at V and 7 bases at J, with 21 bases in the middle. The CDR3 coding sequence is TGCAGTGCTTACGGAGGGGAAGGGCCCGAAAATTCACCCCTCCACTTT. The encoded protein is CSAYGGEGPENSPLHF.

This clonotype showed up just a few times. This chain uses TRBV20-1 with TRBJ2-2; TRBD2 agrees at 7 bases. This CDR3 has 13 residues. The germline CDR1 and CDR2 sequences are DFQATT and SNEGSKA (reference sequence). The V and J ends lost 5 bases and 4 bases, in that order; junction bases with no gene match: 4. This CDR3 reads CSAGPSGTGELFF. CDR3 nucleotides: TGCAGTGCTGGGCCTAGCGGCACCGGGGAGCTGTTTTTT.

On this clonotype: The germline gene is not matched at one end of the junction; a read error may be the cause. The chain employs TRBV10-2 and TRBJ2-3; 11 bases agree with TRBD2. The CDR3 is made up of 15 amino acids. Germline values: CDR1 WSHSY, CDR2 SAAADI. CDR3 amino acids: CASREWTSGTDTQYF. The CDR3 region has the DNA TGCGCCAGCAGAGAGTGGACTAGCGGGACAGATACGCAGTATTTT.

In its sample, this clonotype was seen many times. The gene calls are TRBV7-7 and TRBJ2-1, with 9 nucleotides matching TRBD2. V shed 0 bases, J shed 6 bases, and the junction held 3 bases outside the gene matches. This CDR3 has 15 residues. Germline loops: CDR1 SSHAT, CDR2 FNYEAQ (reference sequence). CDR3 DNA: TGTGCCAGCAGCTTAGCTCTAGCGGGACTCAATGAGCAGTTCTTC. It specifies CASSLALAGLNEQFF.

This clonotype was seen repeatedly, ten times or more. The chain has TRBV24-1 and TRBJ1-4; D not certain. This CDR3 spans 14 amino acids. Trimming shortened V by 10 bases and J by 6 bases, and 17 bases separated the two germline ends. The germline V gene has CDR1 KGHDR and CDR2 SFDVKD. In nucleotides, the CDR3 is TGTGCCACGAGACGGCGCCAGATTGATGAAAAACTGTTTTTT. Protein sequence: CATRRRQIDEKLFF.

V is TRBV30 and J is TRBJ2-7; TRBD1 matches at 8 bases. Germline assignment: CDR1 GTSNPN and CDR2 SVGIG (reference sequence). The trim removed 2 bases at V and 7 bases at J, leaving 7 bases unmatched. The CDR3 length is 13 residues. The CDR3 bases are TGTGCCTGGAGTTTAGGACAGGGCCGGGAGCAGTACTTC. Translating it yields CAWSLGQGREQYF.

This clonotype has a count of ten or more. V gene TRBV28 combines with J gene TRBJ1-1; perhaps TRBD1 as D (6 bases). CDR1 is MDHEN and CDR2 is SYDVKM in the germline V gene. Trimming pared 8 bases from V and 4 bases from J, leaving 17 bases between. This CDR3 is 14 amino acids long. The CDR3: CASLSGGSVTEAFF. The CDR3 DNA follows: TGTGCCAGCCTTAGTGGGGGCAGCGTCACTGAAGCTTTCTTT. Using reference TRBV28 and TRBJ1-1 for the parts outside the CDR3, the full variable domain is DVKVTQSSRYLVKRTGEKVFLECVQDMDHENMFWYRQDPGLGLRLIYFSYDVKMKEKGDIPEGYSVSREKKERFSLILESASTNQTSMYLCASLSGGSVTEAFFGQGTRLTVV.

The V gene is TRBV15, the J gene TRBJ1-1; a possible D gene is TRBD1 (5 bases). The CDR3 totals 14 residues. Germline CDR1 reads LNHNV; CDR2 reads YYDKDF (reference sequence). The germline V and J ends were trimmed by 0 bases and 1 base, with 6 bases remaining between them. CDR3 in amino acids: CATSREGANTEAFF. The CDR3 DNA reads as TGTGCCACCAGCAGAGAAGGGGCGAACACTGAAGCTTTCTTT.

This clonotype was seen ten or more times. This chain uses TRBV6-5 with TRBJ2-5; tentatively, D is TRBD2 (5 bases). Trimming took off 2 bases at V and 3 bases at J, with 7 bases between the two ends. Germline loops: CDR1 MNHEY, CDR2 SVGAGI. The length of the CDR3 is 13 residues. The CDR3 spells CASSYDGEETQYF. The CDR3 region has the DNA TGTGCCAGCAGTTACGACGGGGAAGAGACCCAGTACTTC.

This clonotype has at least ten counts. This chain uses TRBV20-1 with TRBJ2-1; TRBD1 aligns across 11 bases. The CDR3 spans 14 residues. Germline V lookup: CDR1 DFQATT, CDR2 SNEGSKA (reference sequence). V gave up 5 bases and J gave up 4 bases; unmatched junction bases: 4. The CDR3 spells CSAVGTGGYNEQFF. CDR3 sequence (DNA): TGCAGTGCTGTTGGGACAGGGGGTTACAATGAGCAGTTCTTC.

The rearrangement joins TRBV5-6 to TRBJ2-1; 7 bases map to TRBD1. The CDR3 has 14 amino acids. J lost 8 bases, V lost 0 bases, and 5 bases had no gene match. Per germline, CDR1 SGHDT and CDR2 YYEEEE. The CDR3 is CASSLVGQGDEQFF. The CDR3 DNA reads TGTGCCAGCAGCTTGGTTGGGCAGGGGGATGAGCAGTTCTTC.

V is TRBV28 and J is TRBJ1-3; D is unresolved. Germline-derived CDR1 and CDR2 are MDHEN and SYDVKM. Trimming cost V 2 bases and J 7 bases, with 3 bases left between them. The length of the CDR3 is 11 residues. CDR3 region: CASSLENTIYF. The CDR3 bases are TGTGCCAGCAGTTTAGAGAACACCATATATTTT.

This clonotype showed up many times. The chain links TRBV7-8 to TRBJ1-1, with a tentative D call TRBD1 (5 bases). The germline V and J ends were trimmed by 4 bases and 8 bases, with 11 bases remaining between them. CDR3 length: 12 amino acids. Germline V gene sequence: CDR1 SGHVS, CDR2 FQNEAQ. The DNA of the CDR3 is TGTGCCAGCAGCTACGCCGGGGGGGAAGCTTTCTTT. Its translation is CASSYAGGEAFF.

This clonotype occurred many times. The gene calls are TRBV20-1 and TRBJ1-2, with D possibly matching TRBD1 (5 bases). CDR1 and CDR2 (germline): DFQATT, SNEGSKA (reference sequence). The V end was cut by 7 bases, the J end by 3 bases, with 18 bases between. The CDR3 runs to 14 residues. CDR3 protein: CSVTRGFGDYGYTF. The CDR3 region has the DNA TGCAGTGTTACCCGGGGGTTCGGGGACTATGGCTACACCTTC.

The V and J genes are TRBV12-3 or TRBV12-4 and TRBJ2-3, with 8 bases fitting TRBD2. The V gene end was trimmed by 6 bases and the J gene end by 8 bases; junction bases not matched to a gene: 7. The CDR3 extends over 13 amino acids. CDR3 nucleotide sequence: TGTGCCAGCAGCCTGGATAGCGGGGCTACGCAGTATTTT. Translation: CASSLDSGATQYF.